A selection of T cell receptor beta chains follows, all from one sample in a study of OX40 agonist ivuxolimab in advanced cancers. The repertoire was sequenced with immunoSEQ multiplex PCR; TCRdb's copy has only in-frame clones and lacks some. The data contain fewer than 90,000 clones, roughly nine tenths of them singletons. Sequenced here: CD4+ or CD8+ T cells sorted from blood, sampled in a trial of the OX40 agonist ivuxolimab. These receptors were taken from an adult with an advanced solid tumor such as melanoma, head and neck, liver or kidney cancer. CDR3s include the opening cysteine and the closing phenylalanine or tryptophan. A D gene is named only where the DNA matches it firmly. Part of the rows lack a size; the others show once, few, many or a class for expanded clones.

clone_size j_call d_call v_call cdr3_nt cdr3_aa
. TRBJ1-2 . TRBV9 TGTGCCAGCAGCCCCGGGCCTGGGGACATCTATGGCTACACCTTC CASSPGPGDIYGYTF
. TRBJ1-1 . TRBV6-1 TGTGCCACACAGCTAGGGTCTGGCACTGAAGCTTTCTTT CATQLGSGTEAFF
. TRBJ1-2 TRBD1 TRBV2 TGTGCCAGCATTCTCGGACAGGGCTTCAACTATGGCTACACCTTC CASILGQGFNYGYTF
. TRBJ1-3 . TRBV29-1 TGCAGCGTTGAATTTCGAGGGGGGCGAGGAAACACCATATATTTT CSVEFRGGRGNTIYF
few TRBJ2-1 TRBD2 TRBV19 TGTGCCAGTTCCCGGGGGGGAATCGACAATGAGCAGTTCTTC CASSRGGIDNEQFF
. TRBJ2-3 . TRBV7-2 TGTGCCAGCAGCTCCTCCACCTCGTTTACGCAGTATTTT CASSSSTSFTQYF
. TRBJ2-3 TRBD2 TRBV27 TGTGCCAGCAGTTTTCGGGGGACTAGCGACGCAGATACGCAGTATTTT CASSFRGTSDADTQYF
. TRBJ2-3 . TRBV6-6 TGTGCCAGCAGCTCGGGGTGGGGGGATACGCAGTATTTT CASSSGWGDTQYF
. TRBJ1-1 TRBD1 TRBV4-2 TGTGCCAGCAGCCAACCCGGGGGGACAGGGTTTTCCACTGAAGCTTTCTTT CASSQPGGTGFSTEAFF
. TRBJ2-2 . TRBV6-1 TGTGCCAGCAGAACTGAAAGGGACACCGGGGAGCTGTTTTTT CASRTERDTGELFF
. TRBJ2-5 . TRBV5-1 TGCGCCAGCAGCTTGGACCCTGGACAGAAAGAGACCCAGTACTTC CASSLDPGQKETQYF
. TRBJ1-2 . TRBV19 TGTGCCAGTAGGGGGAGTCGGTTCTATGGCTACACCTTC CASRGSRFYGYTF
. TRBJ1-3 . TRBV10-3 TGTGCCATCAGTGAGTCTACCTCTGGAAACACCATATATTTT CAISESTSGNTIYF
. TRBJ2-6 TRBD1 TRBV13 TGTGCCAGCAGCCCTCCGGCAGGGGGCAACGTCCTGACTTTC CASSPPAGGNVLTF
. TRBJ2-1 . TRBV2 TGTGCCAGCAGGGATCAGACTGGGGGCTCCTACAATGAGCAGTTCTTC CASRDQTGGSYNEQFF
. TRBJ1-4 TRBD1 TRBV25-1 TGTGCCAGCAGCTCAATGACAGGGAATAATGAAAAACTGTTTTTT CASSSMTGNNEKLFF
. TRBJ2-3 TRBD2 TRBV9 TGTGCCAGCAGCGCGTCCCCCGGGAGGGGAGATACGCAGTATTTT CASSASPGRGDTQYF
. TRBJ2-1 TRBD1 TRBV9 TGTGCCAGCAGCGTAGCGGGACAGGGGCTCAATGAGCAGTTCTTC CASSVAGQGLNEQFF
. TRBJ2-7 TRBD2 TRBV19 TGTGCCAGTAGTATGACTAGCGGGAGCCACGAGCAGTACTTC CASSMTSGSHEQYF
. TRBJ2-1 TRBD2 TRBV30 TGTGCCTGGATTCCGAGGCTAGCGGGTAATGAGCAGTTCTTC CAWIPRLAGNEQFF
. TRBJ1-5 . TRBV15 TGTGCCACCAGCAGAGATCGGGCGGAGCCCCAGCATTTT CATSRDRAEPQHF
. TRBJ1-1 TRBD1 TRBV5-1 TGCGCCAGCAGCTTGGACACCCCCAGGGGGACTGAAGCTTTCTTT CASSLDTPRGTEAFF
once TRBJ2-3 . TRBV27 TGTGCCAGCAGTTTAGGAACGGGATCTAGCACAGATACGCAGTATTTT CASSLGTGSSTDTQYF
. TRBJ1-4 . TRBV6-5 TGTGCCAGCAGTTACGACAGGTCTAATGAAAAACTGTTTTTT CASSYDRSNEKLFF
. TRBJ2-3 . TRBV5-1 TGCGCCAGCAGCCCCGGACAGAGCACAGATACGCAGTATTTT CASSPGQSTDTQYF
. TRBJ2-7 . TRBV29-1 TGCTGCGCGGCCACTACCACCTACGAGCAGTACTTC CCAATTTYEQYF
. TRBJ1-1 . TRBV6-9 TGTGCCAGCAGTCCCGAGGTACAGGCTTTCTTT CASSPEVQAFF
. TRBJ1-4 TRBD1 TRBV7-8 TGTGCCAGCAGCTACTCGGGACAGGTTAATGAAAAACTGTTTTTT CASSYSGQVNEKLFF